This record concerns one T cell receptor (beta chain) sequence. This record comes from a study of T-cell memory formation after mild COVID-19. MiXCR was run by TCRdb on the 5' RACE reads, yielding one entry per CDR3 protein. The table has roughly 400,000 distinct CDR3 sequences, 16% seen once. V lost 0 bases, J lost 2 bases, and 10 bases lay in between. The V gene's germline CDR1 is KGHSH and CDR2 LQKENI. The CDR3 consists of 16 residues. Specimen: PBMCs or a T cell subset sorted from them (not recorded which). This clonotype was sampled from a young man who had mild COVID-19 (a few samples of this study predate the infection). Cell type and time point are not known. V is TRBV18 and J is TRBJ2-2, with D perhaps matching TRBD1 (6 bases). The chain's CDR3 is CASSPPLTGNTGELFF. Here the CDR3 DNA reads TGTGCCAGCTCACCACCCCTGACAGGCAACACCGGGGAGCTGTTTTTT.